A single sample is the source of the 25 T cell receptor beta chains below, sequenced in a study of cytomegalovirus exposure and HLA in healthy donors. Primers included in the PCR were 60 Vbeta and 13 Jbeta primers. Produced via immunoSEQ multiplex PCR; TCRdb's table is partial and in-frame only. Here the sample spans about 37,000 clones, roughly 79% being singletons. The sample taken for sequencing was PBMCs. Every receptor here comes from a woman aged 35 to 49 in good health and CMV-seronegative.

The chain has TRBV7-9 and TRBJ1-2; possibly TRBD1 for D (5 bases). CDR3 length equals 13 residues. V lost 1 base and J lost 8, with 11 bases in between. Germline V gene sequence: CDR1 SEHNR, CDR2 FQNEAQ (reference sequence). In nucleotides, the CDR3 is TGTGCCAGCAGCTTAGAAAGGGGTGAGGGCTACACCTTC. Protein: CASSLERGEGYTF. The full variable domain, with the rest looked up from reference TRBV7-9 and TRBJ1-2, is DTGVSQNPRHKITKRGQNVTFRCDPISEHNRLYWYRQTLGQGPEFLTYFQNEAQLEKSRLLSDRFSAERPKGSFSTLEIQRTEQGDSAMYLCASSLERGEGYTFGSGTRLTVV.

The chain couples TRBV28 to TRBJ1-4; 7 bases map to TRBD1. V was pared by 6 bases and J by 11 bases, with 12 bases of the junction left unmatched. This CDR3 spans 14 amino acids. From germline, CDR1 is MDHEN and CDR2 SYDVKM. DNA of the CDR3: TGTGCCAGCAGCCCGGGACAGTCCGAAGGGAAACTGTTTTTT. It yields the protein CASSPGQSEGKLFF.

The chain carries TRBV5-4 and TRBJ2-7; no definite D call. From germline, CDR1 is SGHNT and CDR2 YYREEE (reference sequence). The CDR3 is made up of 11 amino acids. Trimming took 4 bases from V and 5 from J, leaving 7 bases between them. Written as DNA, the CDR3 is TGTGCCAGCAGCAGTCCAGACGAGCAGTACTTC. It encodes CASSSPDEQYF.

The chain has TRBV7-2 and TRBJ2-5; D not certain. This CDR3 region has 14 residues. Trimming removed 1 base from V and 3 bases from J, with 9 bases in between. The germline CDR1 and CDR2 sequences are SGHTA and FQGNSA. CDR3 in DNA: TGTGCCAGCAGCTTAGTCGGCGGAGAAGAGACCCAGTACTTC. Protein product: CASSLVGGEETQYF.

This clone was counted between two and nine times. V usage is TRBV5-4 and J usage is TRBJ2-3; 11 bases match TRBD2. Looked up from germline, CDR1 is SGHNT and CDR2 is YYREEE (reference sequence). This CDR3 spans 19 amino acids. V was pared by 1 base and J by 1 base, with 11 bases of the junction left unmatched. This chain's CDR3 is CASSLRIIAGGRGTDTQYF. The DNA of the CDR3 is TGTGCCAGCAGCTTGAGGATAATAGCGGGGGGGCGGGGCACAGATACGCAGTATTTT.

The V gene is TRBV7-9, the J gene TRBJ1-4, with 11 bases matching TRBD1. The CDR3 runs to 16 residues. After removal of 8 bases from V and 2 bases from J, the junction contained 7 bases not matched to a gene. Per germline, CDR1 SEHNR and CDR2 FQNEAQ (reference sequence). DNA for the CDR3: TGTGCCAGCTGCCGGGACAGGGGGTTCACTAATGAAAAACTGTTTTTT. Its translation is CASCRDRGFTNEKLFF.

V usage is TRBV28 and J usage is TRBJ2-5; D gene uncertain. The CDR3 runs to 13 residues. From germline, CDR1 is MDHEN and CDR2 SYDVKM. Trimming took off 5 bases at V and 2 bases at J, with 9 bases between the two ends. The CDR3: CASSQRLQETQYF. CDR3 sequence (DNA): TGTGCCAGCAGTCAACGACTTCAAGAGACCCAGTACTTC.

V usage is TRBV9 and J usage is TRBJ2-1; maybe TRBD1 (5 bases). V lost 0 bases to trimming and J lost 5 bases, with 12 bases between them. CDR3 length equals 15 residues. In germline, CDR1 is SGDLS, CDR2 YYNGEE. CDR3: CASSVAPDKHNEQFF. In nucleotides, the CDR3 is TGTGCCAGCAGCGTAGCTCCGGACAAACACAATGAGCAGTTCTTC.

This rearrangement joins TRBV10-3 to TRBJ1-1; D is unclear. The V gene lost 6 bases and the J gene lost 2 bases, with 4 bases spanning the gap. Germline CDR1 is ENHRY and CDR2 is SYGVKD. This CDR3 has 11 amino acids. For the CDR3, the DNA is TGTGCCATCAGGACTAACACTGAAGCTTTCTTT. Its translation: CAIRTNTEAFF.

V usage is TRBV6-9 and J usage is TRBJ2-3, with TRBD2 matching 9 bases. V was clipped by 6 bases and J by 5 bases; unmatched bases: 6. The V gene's germline CDR1 is MNHGY and CDR2 SVAAGI. This CDR3 is 14 amino acids long. CDR3 loop: CASRPGLAKDTQYF. The CDR3 DNA sequence: TGTGCCAGCAGGCCGGGACTAGCAAAAGATACGCAGTATTTT.

This rearrangement joins TRBV2 to TRBJ2-1; TRBD1 matches 9 bases. Trimming took 11 bases from V and 10 from J; bases not matched to a gene: 15. Germline assignment: CDR1 SNHLY and CDR2 FYNNEI. The CDR3 contains 14 residues. CDR3 residues: CALMGQGKVGEQFF. DNA of the CDR3: TGTGCCCTAATGGGACAGGGTAAGGTAGGGGAGCAGTTCTTC.

For the CDR3, the DNA is TGTGCCAGCAGCTTGTTGGTAGGGGGCGGAGAGACCCAGTACTTC. It specifies CASSLLVGGGETQYF. The chain employs TRBV5-5 and TRBJ2-5; 7 nucleotides align to TRBD1. The CDR3 consists of 15 residues. In germline, CDR1 is SGHKS, CDR2 YYEKEE (reference sequence). V trimming: 1 base; J trimming: 4 bases; junction bases outside the gene matches: 7.

The chain couples TRBV4-1 to TRBJ2-5; D gene unclear. V was pared by 2 bases and J by 3 bases, with 7 bases between. Germline V gene lookup returns CDR1 MGHRA and CDR2 YSYEKL. The CDR3 runs to 13 residues. For the CDR3, the DNA is TGCGCCAGCAGCCAAACATTAAAAGAGACCCAGTACTTC. It specifies CASSQTLKETQYF.

This clone was seen only a few times. The rearrangement uses TRBV2 and TRBJ1-2; D remains ambiguous. CDR3 length: 13 amino acids. CDR1 SNHLY and CDR2 FYNNEI come from the germline V gene. V dropped 1 base and J dropped 4 bases, with 7 bases sitting between them. CDR3 sequence: CASSEGQRYGYTF. DNA of the CDR3: TGTGCCAGCAGTGAAGGCCAGCGCTATGGCTACACCTTC. Full variable domain (rest looked up from reference TRBV2 and TRBJ1-2): EPEVTQTPSHQVTQMGQEVILRCVPISNHLYFYWYRQILGQKVEFLVSFYNNEISEKSEIFDDQFSVERPDGSNFTLKIRSTKLEDSAMYFCASSEGQRYGYTFGSGTRLTVV.

This chain links TRBV7-6 with TRBJ2-3; 9 bases are shared with TRBD1. V trimming: 4 bases; J trimming: 1 base; junction bases outside the gene matches: 3. Germline V gene data show CDR1 as SGHVS and CDR2 as FNYEAQ. This CDR3 comprises 15 residues. As DNA, the CDR3 is TGTGCCAGCAGCTCTTGGACAGGGGGCACAGATACGCAGTATTTT. Amino acids: CASSSWTGGTDTQYF. The full variable domain, rest sourced from reference TRBV7-6 and TRBJ2-3, is GAGVSQSPRYKVTKRGQDVALRCDPISGHVSLYWYRQALGQGPEFLTYFNYEAQQDKSGLPNDRFSAERPEGSISTLTIQRTEQRDSAMYRCASSSWTGGTDTQYFGPGTRLTVL.

This chain joins TRBV7-2 and TRBJ1-5; 7 nucleotides match TRBD1. The CDR3 covers 13 residues. Germline lookup yields CDR1 SGHTA and CDR2 FQGNSA. The J segment lost 5 bases and the V segment lost 5 bases, leaving 3 bases of the junction unmatched. Written as DNA, the CDR3 is TGTGCCAGCAGCCCCAGGGGGGATCAGCCCCAGCATTTT. Protein product: CASSPRGDQPQHF. The entire variable domain, with the rest obtained from reference TRBV7-2 and TRBJ1-5, is as follows: GAGVSQSPSNKVTEKGKDVELRCDPISGHTALYWYRQSLGQGLEFLIYFQGNSAPDKSGLPSDRFSAERTGGSVSTLTIQRTQQEDSAVYLCASSPRGDQPQHFGDGTRLSIL.

The chain recombines TRBV7-9 with TRBJ1-1, with D uncertain. CDR1 SEHNR and CDR2 FQNEAQ come from the germline V gene (reference sequence). The CDR3 extends over 16 amino acids. Trimming took 5 bases from V and 0 from J, leaving 16 bases between them. The CDR3 bases are TGTGCCAGCAGCAACGCCTTCAAGCCGATGAACACTGAAGCTTTCTTT. This translates into CASSNAFKPMNTEAFF.

The chain couples TRBV5-5 to TRBJ2-2, with D perhaps TRBD1 (6 bases). Germline V gene sequence: CDR1 SGHKS, CDR2 YYEKEE (reference sequence). The CDR3 runs 17 residues. V lost 4 bases to trimming and J lost 5 bases, with 21 bases between them. Here the CDR3 reads CASSPETGTIFTGELFF. In DNA form, the CDR3 reads TGTGCCAGCAGCCCGGAGACCGGGACAATATTTACCGGGGAGCTGTTTTTT.

The chain carries TRBV7-2 and TRBJ2-3, with 11 bases matching TRBD2. The ends lost 4 bases at V and 11 bases at J; junction bases unmatched: 5. Germline assignment: CDR1 SGHTA and CDR2 FQGNSA. The CDR3 loop spans 13 amino acids. CDR3 region: CASSSSGGRWQYF. CDR3 nucleotides: TGTGCCAGCAGCTCTAGCGGGGGGCGGTGGCAGTATTTT.

The chain couples TRBV4-1 to TRBJ1-4; D possibly corresponds to TRBD1 (5 bases). CDR1 is MGHRA, CDR2 YSYEKL, per germline. The CDR3 is 14 residues long. Trimming left V 4 bases short and J 6 bases short, with 12 bases between. For the CDR3, the DNA is TGCGCCAGCAGCCGAGACAGTACAGATGAAAAACTGTTTTTT. It encodes CASSRDSTDEKLFF.

The chain joins TRBV7-8 to TRBJ2-2, with D possibly matching TRBD1 (5 bases). Between the trimmed V and J ends, which lost 1 base and 4 bases, there was a span of 7 bases. The CDR3 sequence is 14 residues long. CDR1 and CDR2 (germline): SGHVS, FQNEAQ. The CDR3 bases are TGTGCCAGCAGCTTAGGCAGGGTCACCGGGGAGCTGTTTTTT. Translated, it gives CASSLGRVTGELFF.

CDR3 sequence reads: CASSPLSAGLSGNTIYF. CDR3 nucleotide sequence: TGTGCCAGCAGCCCTTTATCGGCAGGACTCTCTGGAAACACCATATATTTT. The chain has TRBV7-2 and TRBJ1-3; no reliable D call. With 5 bases removed from V and 0 bases from J, the gap between germline ends came to 17 bases. CDR3 length: 17 amino acids. Looked up from germline, CDR1 is SGHTA and CDR2 is FQGNSA.

The J gene is TRBJ1-6, the V gene TRBV7-3; D gene ambiguous. Germline-derived CDR1 and CDR2 are SGHTA and FQGTGA. Between the trimmed V and J ends, which lost 6 bases and 5 bases, there was a span of 5 bases. This CDR3 has 12 amino acids. The CDR3 nucleotides read TGTGCCAGCAGTTTCGATAATTCACCCCTCCACTTT. Translated: CASSFDNSPLHF.

J is TRBJ1-5 and V is TRBV9; weak D call: TRBD1 (6 bases). Germline V gene data show CDR1 as SGDLS and CDR2 as YYNGEE. The V and J ends lost 3 bases and 4 bases respectively, with 11 bases between them. The CDR3 covers 14 residues. In nucleotides, the CDR3 is TGTGCCAGCAGCGAGACAGGCCAAAATCAGCCCCAGCATTTT. Amino acids: CASSETGQNQPQHF.

V gene TRBV19 combines with J gene TRBJ1-5; perhaps TRBD1 as D (6 bases). The V gene lost 10 bases and the J gene lost 5 bases, with 21 bases spanning the gap. This CDR3 has 15 residues. Germline CDR1 is LNHDA and CDR2 is SQIVND (reference sequence). CDR3 protein: CATAVAAGGHQPQHF. The CDR3 DNA reads as TGTGCCACGGCCGTAGCCGCGGGGGGGCATCAGCCCCAGCATTTT.